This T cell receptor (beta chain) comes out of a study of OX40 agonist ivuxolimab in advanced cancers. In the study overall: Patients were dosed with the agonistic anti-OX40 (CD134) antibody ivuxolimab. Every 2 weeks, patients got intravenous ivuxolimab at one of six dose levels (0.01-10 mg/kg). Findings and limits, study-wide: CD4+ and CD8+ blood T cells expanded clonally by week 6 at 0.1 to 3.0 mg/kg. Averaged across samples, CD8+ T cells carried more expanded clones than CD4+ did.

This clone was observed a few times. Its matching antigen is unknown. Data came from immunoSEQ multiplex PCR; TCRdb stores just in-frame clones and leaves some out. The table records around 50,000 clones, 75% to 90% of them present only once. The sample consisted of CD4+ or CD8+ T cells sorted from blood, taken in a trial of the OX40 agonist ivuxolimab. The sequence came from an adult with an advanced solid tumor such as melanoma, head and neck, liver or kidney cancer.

The CDR3, as DNA: TGTGCCAGCAGTTTGGGGACAGGCGACGAGCAGTTCTTC. As protein: CASSLGTGDEQFF. The chain couples TRBV27 to TRBJ2-1; 8 bases agree with TRBD1. The CDR3 totals 13 residues. CDR1 MNHEY and CDR2 SMNVEV come from the germline V gene (reference sequence). J gave up 10 bases and V 3 bases, and 5 bases lay outside the gene matches.